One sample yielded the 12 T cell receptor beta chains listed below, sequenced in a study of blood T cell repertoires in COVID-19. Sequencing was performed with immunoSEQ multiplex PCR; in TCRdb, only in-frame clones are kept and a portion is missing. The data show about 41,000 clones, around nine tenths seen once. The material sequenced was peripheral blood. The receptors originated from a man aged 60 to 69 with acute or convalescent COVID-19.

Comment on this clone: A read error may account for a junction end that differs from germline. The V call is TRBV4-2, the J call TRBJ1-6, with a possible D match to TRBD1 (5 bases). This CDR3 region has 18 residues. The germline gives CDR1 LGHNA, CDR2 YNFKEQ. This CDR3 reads CASSPRIGEGSYNLPLHF. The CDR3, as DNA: TGTGCCAGCAGCCCTCGCATAGGGGAGGGCTCCTATAATTTACCCCTCCACTTT.

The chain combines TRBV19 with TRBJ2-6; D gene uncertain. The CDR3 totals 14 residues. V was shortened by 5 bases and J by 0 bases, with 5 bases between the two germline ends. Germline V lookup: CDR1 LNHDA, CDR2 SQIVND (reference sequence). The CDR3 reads CASSLTSGANVLTF. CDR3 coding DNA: TGTGCCAGTAGTCTAACCTCTGGGGCCAACGTCCTGACTTTC.

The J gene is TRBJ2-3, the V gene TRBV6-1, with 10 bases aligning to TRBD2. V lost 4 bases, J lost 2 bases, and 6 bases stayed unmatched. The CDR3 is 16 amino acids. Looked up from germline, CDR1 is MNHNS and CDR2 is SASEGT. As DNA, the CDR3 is TGTGCCAGCAGTGCGGGTAGCGGGGGGTCCACAGATACGCAGTATTTT. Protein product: CASSAGSGGSTDTQYF.

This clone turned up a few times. This CDR3 reads CASSSLTGIVDEQYF. The CDR3 coding sequence is TGCGCCAGCAGCTCCCTGACAGGGATCGTCGACGAGCAGTACTTC. The genes are TRBV5-1 and TRBJ2-7; 7 nucleotides align to TRBD1. Germline-derived CDR1 and CDR2 are SGHRS and YFSETQ. Trimming removed 3 bases from V and 5 bases from J; junction bases left unmatched: 11. The CDR3 covers 15 residues.

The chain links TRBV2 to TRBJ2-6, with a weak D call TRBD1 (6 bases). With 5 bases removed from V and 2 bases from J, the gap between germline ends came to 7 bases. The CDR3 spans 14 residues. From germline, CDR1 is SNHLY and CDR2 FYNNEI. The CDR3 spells CASSTGPGANVLTF. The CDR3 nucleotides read TGTGCCAGCAGTACAGGGCCTGGGGCCAACGTCCTGACTTTC.

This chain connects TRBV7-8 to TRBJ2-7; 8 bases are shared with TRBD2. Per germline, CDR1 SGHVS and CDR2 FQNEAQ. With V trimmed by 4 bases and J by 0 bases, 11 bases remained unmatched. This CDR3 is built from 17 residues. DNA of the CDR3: TGTGCCAGCAGCTCGGGGAGGGTGCGGGGGGACTCCTACGAGCAGTACTTC. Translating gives CASSSGRVRGDSYEQYF. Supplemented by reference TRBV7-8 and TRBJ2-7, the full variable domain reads GAGVSQSPRYKVAKRGQDVALRCDPISGHVSLFWYQQALGQGPEFLTYFQNEAQLDKSGLPSDRFFAERPEGSVSTLKIQRTQQEDSAVYLCASSSGRVRGDSYEQYFGPGTRLTVT.

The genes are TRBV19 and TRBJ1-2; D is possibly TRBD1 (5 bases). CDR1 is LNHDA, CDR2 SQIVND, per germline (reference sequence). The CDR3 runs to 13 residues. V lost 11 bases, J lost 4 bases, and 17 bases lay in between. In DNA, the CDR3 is TGTGCCGCCGGGGGGACGGACCTCTATGGCTACACCTTC. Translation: CAAGGTDLYGYTF. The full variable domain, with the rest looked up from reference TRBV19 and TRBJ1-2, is DGGITQSPKYLFRKEGQNVTLSCEQNLNHDAMYWYRQDPGQGLRLIYYSQIVNDFQKGDIAEGYSVSREKKESFPLTVTSAQKNPTAFYLCAAGGTDLYGYTFGSGTRLTVV.

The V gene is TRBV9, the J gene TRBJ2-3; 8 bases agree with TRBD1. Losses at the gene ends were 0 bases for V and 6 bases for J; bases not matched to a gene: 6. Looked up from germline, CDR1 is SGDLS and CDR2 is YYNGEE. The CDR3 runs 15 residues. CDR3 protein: CASSVEGRGPDTQYF. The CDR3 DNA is TGTGCCAGCAGCGTAGAGGGCAGGGGGCCGGATACGCAGTATTTT.

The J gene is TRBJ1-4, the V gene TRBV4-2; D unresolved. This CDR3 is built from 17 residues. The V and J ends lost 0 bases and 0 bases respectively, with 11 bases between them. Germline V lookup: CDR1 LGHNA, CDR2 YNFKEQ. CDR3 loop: CASSQEPSLATNEKLFF. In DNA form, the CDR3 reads TGTGCCAGCAGCCAAGAGCCCTCCCTAGCAACTAATGAAAAACTGTTTTTT.

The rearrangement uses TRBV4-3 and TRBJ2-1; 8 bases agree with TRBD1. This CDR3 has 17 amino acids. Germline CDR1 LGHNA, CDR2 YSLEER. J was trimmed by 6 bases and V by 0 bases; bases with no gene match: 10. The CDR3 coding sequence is TGCGCCAGCAGCCAAGATCGCAGGGGGCATGCTTCCAATGAGCAGTTCTTC. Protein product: CASSQDRRGHASNEQFF.

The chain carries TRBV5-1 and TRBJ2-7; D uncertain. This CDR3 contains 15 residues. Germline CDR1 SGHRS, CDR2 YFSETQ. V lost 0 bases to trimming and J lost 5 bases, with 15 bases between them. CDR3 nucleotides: TGCGCCAGCAGCTTGGCGTCGGGTTGGTCCCACGAGCAGTACTTC. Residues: CASSLASGWSHEQYF.

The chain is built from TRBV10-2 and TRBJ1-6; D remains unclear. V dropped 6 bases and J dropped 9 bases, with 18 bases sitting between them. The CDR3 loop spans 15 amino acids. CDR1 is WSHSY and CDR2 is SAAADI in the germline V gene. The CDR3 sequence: CASREVAGDSSPLHF. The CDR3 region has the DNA TGCGCCAGCAGGGAGGTAGCGGGCGACTCTTCACCCCTCCACTTT.